The present entry profiles one T cell receptor beta chain with its context. This sample was included in a study of CD8 T cells in Susac syndrome. The length of the CDR3 is 14 residues. Germline CDR1 reads GTSNPN; CDR2 reads SVGIG (reference sequence). The V and J ends lost 1 base and 2 bases respectively, with 9 bases between them. RNA was extracted with the RNeasy kit, and a quantity of about 0.45 to 1 ug was reverse transcribed using random hexamers. The method of amplification for TCR beta CDR3 was immunoSEQ multiplex PCR, covering 54 Vbeta and 13 Jbeta. TCRdb re-called the immunoSEQ multiplex PCR reads with MiXCR, one entry per CDR3 protein. The sample carries about 300,000 distinct CDR3 sequences, about 88% recorded once. Sequencing of TCR beta, carried out with a high-throughput approach, was applied to CD8+ and CD4+ T cells from the blood. TEMRA cells were FACS-enriched, unlike CD8+ and CD4+ T cells, which were negatively isolated.

The clonotype originates from a human donor with multiple sclerosis. This chain connects TRBV30 to TRBJ2-1, with D possibly matching TRBD2 (5 bases). Sequenced sample: CD8+ T cells from PBMCs. The chain's CDR3 is CAWSEEDAYNEQFF. The CDR3 DNA reads TGTGCCTGGAGTGAGGAGGACGCCTACAATGAGCAGTTCTTC.